The source of this T cell receptor (beta chain) is a study of T cell repertoires in cytomegalovirus infection. Worth noting for this clonotype: The antigen remains unidentified.

This CDR3 has 17 residues. J gave up 2 bases and V 2 bases, and 11 bases lay outside the gene matches. Each CDR3 protein gets one entry after TCRdb re-called the reads with MiXCR. The sample holds 830,000 or so distinct CDR3 sequences, 30% to 35% seen once. The material was cultured CD8+ T cells from PBMCs, obtained from culture after CMV antigen stimulation. The clonotype originates from a human donor in good health (CMV status not recorded). Some clones in this sample may be carry-over from other donors' samples. The chain recombines TRBV12-3 or TRBV12-4 with TRBJ2-5; 7 nucleotides match TRBD2. The CDR3 is CASSLLVGASGQETQYF. CDR3 nucleotide sequence: TGTGCCAGCAGTTTACTCGTAGGGGCTAGCGGACAAGAGACCCAGTACTTC.